Following are 15 T cell receptor beta chains from one sample sequenced in a study of blood T cell repertoires in COVID-19. Sequencing used immunoSEQ multiplex PCR; TCRdb keeps in-frame clones, though not all of them. The sample lists 400,000 to 450,000 clones; about 92% were seen once. The sample comprised PBMCs or T cells enriched from blood (not recorded which). The receptors were gathered from a man between 18 and 29 years old who had recovered from COVID-19.

The chain is built from TRBV5-4 and TRBJ2-6; TRBD2 agrees at 7 bases. Germline CDR1 is SGHNT and CDR2 is YYREEE (reference sequence). V was pared by 2 bases and J by 3 bases, with 2 bases of the junction left unmatched. The CDR3 covers 15 residues. The CDR3 bases are TGTGCCAGCAGCTTAGGACTAGTTGGGGCCAACGTCCTGACTTTC. It encodes CASSLGLVGANVLTF.

The chain joins TRBV11-2 to TRBJ2-7, with 13 bases matching TRBD2. The V gene's germline CDR1 is SGHAT and CDR2 FQNNGV. V was pared by 5 bases and J by 4 bases, with 5 bases of the junction left unmatched. The CDR3 loop spans 15 amino acids. CDR3 residues: CASSQLAGGQYEQYF. The CDR3 DNA is TGTGCCAGCAGCCAACTAGCGGGGGGGCAGTACGAGCAGTACTTC.

The chain carries TRBV30 and TRBJ1-3, with TRBD1 identical over 10 bases. CDR1 and CDR2 (germline): GTSNPN, SVGIG (reference sequence). Trimming at V came to 7 bases and at J to 2 bases, leaving 5 bases not matched to a gene. CDR3 size: 14 residues. CDR3 DNA: TGTGCCTTGAGACAGGGGGCGACTGGAAACACCATATATTTT. Residues: CALRQGATGNTIYF.

The chain is built from TRBV7-2 and TRBJ2-1; the match to TRBD2 covers 13 bases. V shed 6 bases and J 9 bases; nucleotides not matched to a gene: 11. Germline-derived CDR1 and CDR2 are SGHTA and FQGNSA. The length of the CDR3 is 16 residues. In DNA, the CDR3 is TGTGCCAGCAGGCTAACCGGGACTAGCGGGGCCGGTGAGCAGTTCTTC. This sequence encodes CASRLTGTSGAGEQFF.

The chain links TRBV5-6 to TRBJ2-7, with 7 bases fitting TRBD1. Germline CDR1 and CDR2: SGHDT and YYEEEE. Trimming cost V 4 bases and J 4 bases; bases outside gene matches: 11. The CDR3 sequence is 15 residues long. The CDR3 loop is CASSISGTALYEQYF. CDR3 bases: TGTGCCAGCAGCATTTCCGGGACAGCCCTTTACGAGCAGTACTTC. Complete variable domain (other parts from reference TRBV5-6 and TRBJ2-7): DAGVTQSPTHLIKTRGQQVTLRCSPKSGHDTVSWYQQALGQGPQFIFQYYEEEERQRGNFPDRFSGHQFPNYSSELNVNALLLGDSALYLCASSISGTALYEQYFGPGTRLTVT.

The chain couples TRBV27 to TRBJ1-2; D is uncertain. This CDR3 contains 14 residues. Per the germline V gene, CDR1 is MNHEY and CDR2 is SMNVEV (reference sequence). Trimming took off 7 bases at V and 0 bases at J, with 12 bases between the two ends. The CDR3 sequence is CASTDFGANYGYTF. For the CDR3, the DNA is TGTGCCAGCACCGATTTTGGAGCTAACTATGGCTACACCTTC.

This chain joins TRBV27 and TRBJ1-6, with 8 bases fitting TRBD1. This CDR3 spans 14 amino acids. Germline-derived CDR1 and CDR2 are MNHEY and SMNVEV (reference sequence). The V and J ends lost 5 bases and 11 bases, in that order; junction bases with no gene match: 8. CDR3: CASSIGQGWPPLHF. DNA of the CDR3: TGTGCCAGCAGTATCGGACAGGGTTGGCCACCCCTCCACTTT.

The rearrangement joins TRBV7-9 to TRBJ1-3; D remains unclear. The CDR3 is made up of 16 amino acids. Germline V CDR1 and CDR2: SEHNR, FQNEAQ (reference sequence). V was pared by 5 bases and J by 3 bases, with 17 bases between. CDR3 nucleotides: TGTGCCAGCAGCGAAACGGGAGTTAATTTTGGAAACACCATATATTTT. Its protein is CASSETGVNFGNTIYF.

The rearrangement joins TRBV5-6 to TRBJ1-1; maybe TRBD1 (6 bases). V was cut by 5 bases and J by 5 bases, with 16 bases left in between. Germline V gene sequence: CDR1 SGHDT, CDR2 YYEEEE. The CDR3 consists of 14 residues. This CDR3 reads CASRRQVLRTEAFF. The CDR3, as DNA: TGTGCCAGCAGGAGACAGGTCCTGAGGACTGAAGCTTTCTTT.

This clone was seen a few times. The chain is built from TRBV4-1 and TRBJ2-3, with 7 bases aligning to TRBD1. The germline gives CDR1 MGHRA, CDR2 YSYEKL. CDR3 length: 14 amino acids. Losses at the gene ends were 3 bases for V and 3 bases for J; bases not matched to a gene: 3. CDR3 sequence reads: CASSQTGRTDTQYF. The DNA for the CDR3 is TGCGCCAGCAGCCAGACAGGGCGGACAGATACGCAGTATTTT.

The chain is built from TRBV5-4 and TRBJ1-1; 7 positions agree with TRBD1. The germline gives CDR1 SGHNT, CDR2 YYREEE (reference sequence). V shed 2 bases, J shed 1 base, and the junction held 2 bases outside the gene matches. This CDR3 spans 14 amino acids. CDR3 DNA sequence: TGTGCCAGCAGCTTCCACAGGGGGAACACTGAAGCTTTCTTT. This translates into CASSFHRGNTEAFF.

The rearrangement uses TRBV19 and TRBJ1-4; weak D call: TRBD1 (5 bases). This CDR3 has 14 residues. V gave up 6 bases and J gave up 6 bases, with 14 bases separating them. Germline V CDR1 and CDR2: LNHDA, SQIVND (reference sequence). CDR3 loop: CASRWTQGDEKLFF. CDR3 in DNA: TGTGCCAGTAGATGGACGCAAGGGGATGAAAAACTGTTTTTT. The whole variable domain, remainder taken from reference TRBV19 and TRBJ1-4, is DGGITQSPKYLFRKEGQNVTLSCEQNLNHDAMYWYRQDPGQGLRLIYYSQIVNDFQKGDIAEGYSVSREKKESFPLTVTSAQKNPTAFYLCASRWTQGDEKLFFGSGTQLSVL.

The chain joins TRBV3-1 (or the pseudogene TRBV3-2) to TRBJ1-2; no definite D call. Trimming cost V 3 bases and J 4 bases, with 18 bases left between them. The germline CDR1 and CDR2 sequences are LGHDT and YNNKEL (reference sequence). The CDR3 totals 16 residues. The CDR3 bases are TGTGCCAGCAGCCATGAACTAGGGAAGGAGGGCTATGGCTACACCTTC. As protein: CASSHELGKEGYGYTF.

The genes are TRBV7-2 and TRBJ2-1; perhaps TRBD2 as D (5 bases). Trimming pared 3 bases from V and 9 bases from J, leaving 6 bases between. The CDR3 extends over 11 amino acids. Germline assignment: CDR1 SGHTA and CDR2 FQGNSA. The CDR3 protein is CASSFRGEQFF. CDR3 coding DNA: TGTGCCAGCAGCTTTCGGGGTGAGCAGTTCTTC.

This rearrangement joins TRBV29-1 to TRBJ2-5, with 7 bases that match TRBD1. The length of the CDR3 is 11 residues. Germline V gives CDR1 SQVTM, CDR2 ANQGSEA. Germline trimming cut 6 bases from V and 4 bases from J; bases unmatched to any gene: 2. CDR3: CSVYRGETQYF. DNA of the CDR3: TGCAGCGTGTACAGGGGAGAGACCCAGTACTTC. The variable domain in full, completed from reference TRBV29-1 and TRBJ2-5, reads SAVISQKPSRDICQRGTSLTIQCQVDSQVTMMFWYRQQPGQSLTLIATANQGSEATYESGFVIDKFPISRPNLTFSTLTVSNMSPEDSSIYLCSVYRGETQYFGPGTRLLVL.